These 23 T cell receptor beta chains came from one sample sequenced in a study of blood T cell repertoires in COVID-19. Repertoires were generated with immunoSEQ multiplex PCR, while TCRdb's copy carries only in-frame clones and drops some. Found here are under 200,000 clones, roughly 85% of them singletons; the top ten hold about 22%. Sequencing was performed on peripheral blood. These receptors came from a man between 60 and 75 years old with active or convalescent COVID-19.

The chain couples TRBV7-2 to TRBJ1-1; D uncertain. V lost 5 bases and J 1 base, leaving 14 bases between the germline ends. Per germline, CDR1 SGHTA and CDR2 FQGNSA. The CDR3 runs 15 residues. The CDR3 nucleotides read TGTGCCAGCAGCCCCGGAGGGAGGCAGAACACTGAAGCTTTCTTT. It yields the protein CASSPGGRQNTEAFF.

CDR3: CASSLRGGGQPQHF. The DNA for the CDR3 is TGTGCCAGCAGTTTAAGGGGAGGGGGTCAGCCCCAGCATTTT. The chain links TRBV6-5 to TRBJ1-5, with D perhaps matching TRBD1 (6 bases). CDR3 length: 14 residues. In germline, CDR1 is MNHEY, CDR2 SVGAGI. V gave up 4 bases and J gave up 6 bases, with 13 bases separating them.

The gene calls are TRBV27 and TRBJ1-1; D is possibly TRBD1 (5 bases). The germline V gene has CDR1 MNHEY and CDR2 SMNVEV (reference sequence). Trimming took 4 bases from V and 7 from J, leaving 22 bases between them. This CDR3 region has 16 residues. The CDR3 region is CASSSLRLSAGVEAFF. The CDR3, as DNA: TGTGCCAGCAGTTCCCTCAGATTATCGGCGGGGGTTGAAGCTTTCTTT.

The CDR3 protein is CASSAVWSSYNEQFF. The CDR3 DNA follows: TGTGCCAGCAGCGCCGTTTGGAGCTCCTACAATGAGCAGTTCTTC. The chain recombines TRBV7-3 with TRBJ2-1, with D hard to call. There are 15 residues in the CDR3. The V end was cut by 5 bases, the J end by 0 bases, with 11 bases between. The germline V gene encodes CDR1 SGHTA and CDR2 FQGTGA.

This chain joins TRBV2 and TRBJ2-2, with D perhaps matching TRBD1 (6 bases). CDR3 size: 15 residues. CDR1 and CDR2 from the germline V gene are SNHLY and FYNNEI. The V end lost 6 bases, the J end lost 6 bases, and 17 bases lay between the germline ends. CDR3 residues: CASSGQTTMSGELFF. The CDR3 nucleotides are TGTGCCAGCAGCGGACAGACTACGATGTCCGGGGAGCTGTTTTTT. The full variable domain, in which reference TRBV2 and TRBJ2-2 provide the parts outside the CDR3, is EPEVTQTPSHQVTQMGQEVILRCVPISNHLYFYWYRQILGQKVEFLVSFYNNEISEKSEIFDDQFSVERPDGSNFTLKIRSTKLEDSAMYFCASSGQTTMSGELFFGEGSRLTVL.

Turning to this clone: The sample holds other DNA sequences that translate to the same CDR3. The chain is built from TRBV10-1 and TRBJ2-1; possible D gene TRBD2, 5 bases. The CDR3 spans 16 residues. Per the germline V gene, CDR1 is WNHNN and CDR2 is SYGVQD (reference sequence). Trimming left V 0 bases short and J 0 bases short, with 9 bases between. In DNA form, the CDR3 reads TGCGCCAGCAGTGAGTCGGAGGCCTCCTCCTACAATGAGCAGTTCTTC. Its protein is CASSESEASSYNEQFF.

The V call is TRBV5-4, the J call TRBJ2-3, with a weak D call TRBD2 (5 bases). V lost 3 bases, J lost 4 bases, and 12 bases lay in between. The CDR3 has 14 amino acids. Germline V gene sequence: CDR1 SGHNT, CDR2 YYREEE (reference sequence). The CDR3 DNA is TGTGCCAGCAGCTCACTAGATCGCCCAGATACGCAGTATTTT. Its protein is CASSSLDRPDTQYF. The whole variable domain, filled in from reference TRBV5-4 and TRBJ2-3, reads ETGVTQSPTHLIKTRGQQVTLRCSSQSGHNTVSWYQQALGQGPQFIFQYYREEENGRGNFPPRFSGLQFPNYSSELNVNALELDDSALYLCASSSLDRPDTQYFGPGTRLTVL.

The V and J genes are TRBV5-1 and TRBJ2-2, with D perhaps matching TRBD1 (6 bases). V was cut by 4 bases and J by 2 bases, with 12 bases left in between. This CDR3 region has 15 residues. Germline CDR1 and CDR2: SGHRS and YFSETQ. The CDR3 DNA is TGCGCCAGCAGCCCGGACAGCTTTAACACCGGGGAGCTGTTTTTT. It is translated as CASSPDSFNTGELFF.

This CDR3 reads CASSEWGSGGAGTQYF. CDR3 in DNA: TGTGCCAGCAGTGAATGGGGCAGCGGGGGGGCAGGAACGCAGTATTTT. The gene calls are TRBV2 and TRBJ2-3; 10 bases line up with TRBD2. From germline, CDR1 is SNHLY and CDR2 FYNNEI. J gave up 9 bases and V 2 bases, and 11 bases lay outside the gene matches. The CDR3 totals 16 residues.

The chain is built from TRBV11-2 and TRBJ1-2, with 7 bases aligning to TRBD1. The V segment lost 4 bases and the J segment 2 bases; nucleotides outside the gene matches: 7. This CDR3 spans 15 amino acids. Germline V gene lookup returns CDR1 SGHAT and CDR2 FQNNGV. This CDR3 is CASSSESGQNYGYTF. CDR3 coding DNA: TGTGCCAGCAGCTCTGAATCGGGACAGAACTATGGCTACACCTTC.

CDR3 amino acids: CASSLDQGGYTF. CDR3 bases: TGCGCCAGCAGCTTGGATCAGGGGGGCTACACCTTC. This chain uses TRBV5-1 with TRBJ1-2; possibly TRBD1 for D (6 bases). The length of the CDR3 is 12 residues. The germline V and J ends were trimmed by 0 bases and 8 bases, with 8 bases remaining between them. CDR1 is SGHRS, CDR2 YFSETQ, per germline.

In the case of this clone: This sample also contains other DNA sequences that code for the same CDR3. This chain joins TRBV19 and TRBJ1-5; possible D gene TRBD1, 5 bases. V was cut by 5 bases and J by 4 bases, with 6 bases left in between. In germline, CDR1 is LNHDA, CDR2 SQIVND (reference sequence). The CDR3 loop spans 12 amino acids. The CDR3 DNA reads TGTGCCAGTAGTCAGGGAAATCAGCCCCAGCATTTT. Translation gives CASSQGNQPQHF.

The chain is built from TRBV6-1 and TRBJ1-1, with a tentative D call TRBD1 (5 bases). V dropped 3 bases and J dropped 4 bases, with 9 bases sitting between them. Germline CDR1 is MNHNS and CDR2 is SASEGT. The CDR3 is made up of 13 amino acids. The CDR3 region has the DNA TGTGCCAGCAGTGACCAGGGAGGCACTGAAGCTTTCTTT. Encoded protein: CASSDQGGTEAFF.

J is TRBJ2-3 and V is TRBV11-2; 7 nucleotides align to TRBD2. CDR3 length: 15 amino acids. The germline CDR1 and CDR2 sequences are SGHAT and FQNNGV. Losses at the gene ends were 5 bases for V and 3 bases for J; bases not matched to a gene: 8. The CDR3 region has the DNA TGTGCCAGCAGCCCAACCCGGGGGGAGACAGATACGCAGTATTTT. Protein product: CASSPTRGETDTQYF.

As DNA, the CDR3 is TGTGCCAGCAGGGGTGGACAGCTTACAGATACGCAGTATTTT. Protein product: CASRGGQLTDTQYF. The chain joins TRBV2 to TRBJ2-3, with a tentative D call TRBD1 (6 bases). Germline V gene data show CDR1 as SNHLY and CDR2 as FYNNEI. V lost 6 bases, J lost 3 bases, and 13 bases lay in between. This CDR3 comprises 14 residues. Together with reference TRBV2 and TRBJ2-3, the CDR3 gives the full variable domain: EPEVTQTPSHQVTQMGQEVILRCVPISNHLYFYWYRQILGQKVEFLVSFYNNEISEKSEIFDDQFSVERPDGSNFTLKIRSTKLEDSAMYFCASRGGQLTDTQYFGPGTRLTVL.

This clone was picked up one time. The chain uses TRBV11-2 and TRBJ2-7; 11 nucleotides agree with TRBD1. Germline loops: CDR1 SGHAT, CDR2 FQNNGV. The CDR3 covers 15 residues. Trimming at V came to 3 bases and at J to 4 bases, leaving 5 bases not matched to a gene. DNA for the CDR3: TGTGCCAGCAGCTTCCCCGGACAGGGGGCGTACGAGCAGTACTTC. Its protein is CASSFPGQGAYEQYF.

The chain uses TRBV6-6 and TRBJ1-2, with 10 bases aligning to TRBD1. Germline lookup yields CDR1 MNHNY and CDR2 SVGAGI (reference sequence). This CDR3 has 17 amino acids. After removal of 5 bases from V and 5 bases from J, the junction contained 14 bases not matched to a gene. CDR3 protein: CASSPTGQGLLGYGYTF. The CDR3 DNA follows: TGTGCCAGCAGTCCCACGGGACAGGGGTTACTGGGGTATGGCTACACCTTC.

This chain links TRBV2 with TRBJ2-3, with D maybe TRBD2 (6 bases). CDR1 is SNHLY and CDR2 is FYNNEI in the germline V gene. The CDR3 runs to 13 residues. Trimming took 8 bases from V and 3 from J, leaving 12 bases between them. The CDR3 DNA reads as TGTGCCAGCTCGGGGGAAAGGACAGATACGCAGTATTTT. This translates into CASSGERTDTQYF.

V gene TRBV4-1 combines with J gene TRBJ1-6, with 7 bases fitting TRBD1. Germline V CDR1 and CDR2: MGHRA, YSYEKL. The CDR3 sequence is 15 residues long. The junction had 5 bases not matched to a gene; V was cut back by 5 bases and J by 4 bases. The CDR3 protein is CASSTQTGYNSPLHF. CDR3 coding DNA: TGCGCCAGCAGCACCCAGACAGGGTATAATTCACCCCTCCACTTT.

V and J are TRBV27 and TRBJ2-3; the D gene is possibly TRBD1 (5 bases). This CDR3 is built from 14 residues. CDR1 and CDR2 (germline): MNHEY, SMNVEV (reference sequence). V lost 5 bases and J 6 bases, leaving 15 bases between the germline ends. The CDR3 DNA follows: TGTGCCAGCAGTCCCGGTGGGGCCCGGGATACGCAGTATTTT. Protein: CASSPGGARDTQYF.

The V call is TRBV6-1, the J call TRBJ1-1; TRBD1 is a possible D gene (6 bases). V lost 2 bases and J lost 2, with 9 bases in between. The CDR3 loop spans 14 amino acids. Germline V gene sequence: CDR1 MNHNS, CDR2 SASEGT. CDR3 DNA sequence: TGTGCCAGCAGTGAATCCAGGGGAAACACTGAAGCTTTCTTT. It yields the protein CASSESRGNTEAFF.

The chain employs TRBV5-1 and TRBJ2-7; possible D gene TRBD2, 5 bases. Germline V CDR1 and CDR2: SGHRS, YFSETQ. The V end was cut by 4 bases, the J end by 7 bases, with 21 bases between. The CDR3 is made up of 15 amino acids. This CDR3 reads CASSPTPRSGSEQYF. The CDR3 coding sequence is TGCGCCAGCAGCCCCACCCCCCGGTCGGGGAGTGAGCAGTACTTC.

CDR3 protein: CASSLRSGTSYEQYF. CDR3 coding DNA: TGCGCCAGCAGCTTGCGGTCCGGGACTAGCTACGAGCAGTACTTC. The V call is TRBV5-1, the J call TRBJ2-7; 8 bases are a match to TRBD2. The germline gives CDR1 SGHRS, CDR2 YFSETQ. The trim removed 1 base at V and 3 bases at J, leaving 6 bases unmatched. The CDR3 has 15 residues. Full variable domain (missing parts from reference TRBV5-1 and TRBJ2-7): KAGVTQTPRYLIKTRGQQVTLSCSPISGHRSVSWYQQTPGQGLQFLFEYFSETQRNKGNFPGRFSGRQFSNSRSEMNVSTLELGDSALYLCASSLRSGTSYEQYFGPGTRLTVT.